This T cell receptor (beta chain) emerged from a study of blood T cell repertoires in COVID-19. Study summary: From T cells, B-cell-depleted T cells, or PBMCs came the material, which was cDNA or gDNA.

Produced via immunoSEQ multiplex PCR; TCRdb's table is partial and in-frame only. This table has about 270,000 clones, 85% to 90% appearing once. Recruitment covered 25 or so US areas and drew participants whose ages spanned roughly 18 to 100 years. The recovered donors of Cohort 3 showed two negative PCRs, clearance, or symptom resolution. This clone was counted only a few times. This CDR3 has 14 amino acids. The V segment lost 5 bases and the J segment 9 bases; nucleotides outside the gene matches: 8. CDR1 is SGHRS and CDR2 is YFSETQ in the germline V gene. This rearrangement joins TRBV5-1 to TRBJ2-1, with TRBD1 identical over 10 bases. Sequencing was carried out using PBMCs or T cells enriched from blood (not recorded which). This TCR came from a man in his late teens or twenties who had recovered from COVID-19. The CDR3 DNA reads as TGCGCCAGCAGGCCCCGGGACAGGGGTGTTGAGCAGTTCTTC. Protein product: CASRPRDRGVEQFF.